This T cell receptor (beta chain) was found in a study of T cells in Graves' hyperthyroidism and ophthalmopathy. Notes on the study in general: In the blood, most expanded thyroid clonotypes above 0.001 appeared as well.

CDR3 length equals 14 residues. Germline lookup yields CDR1 SGHRS and CDR2 YFSETQ. Trimming shortened V by 2 bases and J by 2 bases, and 7 bases separated the two germline ends. There were TCR beta CDR3 regions amplified from RNA transcripts. Primed by the HTBI set, a first-round RT-PCR was run on the TCR CDR3. TCRdb re-derived calls from the multiplex PCR reads in MiXCR, one entry per CDR3 protein. The table records 300,000 to 400,000 distinct CDR3 sequences, roughly 20% of them present only once. The authors deemed Graves' hyperthyroidism stable absent ophthalmopathy progression within 18 months. Newly diagnosed hyperthyroidism, duration under 2 months, in patients aged 18 to 65. Diagnosis rested on symptoms, serum thyroxine and TRAb, thyroid ultrasound, and orbital computed tomography. This clonotype was observed many times. The antigen is not known.

The TCR originated in a woman in her fifties or sixties with Graves' hyperthyroidism. Sequenced sample: blood. The V and J genes are TRBV5-1 and TRBJ2-2; D is unclear. The CDR3 region is CASSLRQNTGELFF. The CDR3 nucleotides are TGCGCCAGCAGCTTACGCCAAAACACCGGGGAGCTGTTTTTT. Full variable domain (remainder filled in from reference TRBV5-1 and TRBJ2-2): KAGVTQTPRYLIKTRGQQVTLSCSPISGHRSVSWYQQTPGQGLQFLFEYFSETQRNKGNFPGRFSGRQFSNSRSEMNVSTLELGDSALYLCASSLRQNTGELFFGEGSRLTVL.